The 14 T cell receptor beta chains below come from one sample, sequenced in a study of T cell clonality in common variable immunodeficiency. No antigen has been assigned to these receptors. Findings of the study overall: In common variable immunodeficiency, TCR beta chains reportedly carried fewer deletions and N-nucleotide insertions.

Profiled with immunoSEQ multiplex PCR; TCRdb holds only in-frame clones, not every one. The data list approximately 15,000 clones, none observed once; approximately 12% falls to the top ten. Sequencing used peripheral blood mononuclear cells. These receptor sequences come from a human donor with common variable immunodeficiency.

With respect to this clone: The read ends 3 residues shy of where the CDR3 ends; the end is completed using the germline J gene. This chain links TRBV10-2 with TRBJ1-1, with D perhaps matching TRBD1 (6 bases). Trimming shortened V by 5 bases and J by 5 bases, and 12 bases separated the two germline ends. Germline values: CDR1 WSHSY, CDR2 SAAADI. The CDR3 runs to 13 residues. The sequenced CDR3 bases are TGCGCCAGCAGTTCCGGGACATCGACTGAA. Translated: CASSSGTSTE. The entire CDR3 sequence reads CASSSGTSTEAFF.

Incomplete CDR3 DNA: TGTGCCAGCAGTGATATGAGGGGTTCACCC. Protein sequence: CASSDMRGSP. The CDR3 in its entirety is CASSDMRGSPLHF. The chain employs TRBV6-1 and TRBJ1-6; a weak D match, TRBD1 (5 bases). The read finishes 3 residues shy of the CDR3 end, and the germline J gene is used to complete it. The germline V gene has CDR1 MNHNS and CDR2 SASEGT. The V and J ends lost 3 bases and 9 bases respectively, with 9 bases between them. The CDR3 spans 13 residues.

Of note for this clone: The read terminates 3 residues before the CDR3 end, so the remaining end is supplied by the germline J gene. The V call is TRBV7-2, the J call TRBJ1-1; D possibly corresponds to TRBD1 (6 bases). Per the germline V gene, CDR1 is SGHTA and CDR2 is FQGNSA. The V gene lost 5 bases and the J gene lost 4 bases, with 17 bases spanning the gap. The CDR3 is 15 amino acids. The CDR3 reads CASSRQQGLGTEAFF. CDR3 DNA, as far as it was read: TGTGCCAGCAGCAGACAACAGGGATTGGGCACTGAA.

This clone was counted only a few times. The read halts 3 residues ahead of the CDR3 end, with the missing end drawn from the germline J gene. J is TRBJ1-5 and V is TRBV18; D is perhaps TRBD1 (6 bases). V gave up 6 bases and J gave up 4 bases, with 13 bases separating them. The CDR3 contains 14 residues. Germline values: CDR1 KGHSH, CDR2 LQKENI. The DNA read from the CDR3 is TGTGCCAGCTCGACAGCGACAGGTAATCAGCCC. Translated, it gives CASSTATGNQP. The CDR3 reads in full as CASSTATGNQPQHF.

This clone appeared a few times. The read comes to an end 3 residues before the CDR3 does, leaving the germline J gene to fill in the end. The gene calls are TRBV6-2 or TRBV6-3 and TRBJ1-1, with D uncertain. Germline CDR1 is MNHEY and CDR2 is SVGEGT. The CDR3 contains 15 residues. Trimming removed 2 bases from V and 5 bases from J, with 15 bases in between. CDR3: CASSYPPTLRTEAFF. The sequenced CDR3 bases are TGTGCCAGCAGTTACCCGCCCACCCTGAGGACTGAA.

A word on this clone: The read comes to an end 3 residues before the CDR3 does, leaving the germline J gene to fill in the end. The gene calls are TRBV18 and TRBJ2-1; TRBD2 aligns across 8 bases. The CDR3 covers 14 residues. Germline CDR1 and CDR2: KGHSH and LQKENI. The trim removed 4 bases at V and 5 bases at J, leaving 4 bases unmatched. The CDR3 protein is CASSRSGSHNEQFF. Incomplete CDR3 DNA: TGTGCCAGCTCACGAAGCGGGAGCCACAATGAG.

Regarding this clone: The DNA ends 3 residues before the CDR3 does, and the rest of the CDR3 is filled in from the germline J gene. The chain has TRBV7-2 and TRBJ2-7, with D perhaps TRBD1 (7 bases). Germline CDR1 SGHTA, CDR2 FQGNSA. V was cut by 4 bases and J by 5 bases, with 18 bases left in between. The CDR3 loop spans 15 amino acids. CDR3 DNA (partial): TGTGCCAGCAGCTCCAGGGGGGCATCGATGGACGAG. This translates into CASSSRGASMDE. The entire CDR3 is CASSSRGASMDEQYF.

In the case of this clone: Read coverage stops 3 residues before the CDR3 terminus; the germline J gene supplies the remainder. This chain joins TRBV19 and TRBJ2-1; the match to TRBD1 covers 7 bases. Germline assignment: CDR1 LNHDA and CDR2 SQIVND (reference sequence). After removal of 4 bases from V and 7 bases from J, the junction contained 4 bases not matched to a gene. The CDR3 spans 13 residues. The sequenced CDR3 bases are TGTGCCAGTAGTACCAACAGGGGTAATGAG. Translation: CASSTNRGNE. The CDR3 reads in full as CASSTNRGNEQFF.

This clone has more than one count but fewer than ten. The CDR3 is cut off 3 residues early in the read; its end comes from the germline J gene. The V call is TRBV6-2 or TRBV6-3, the J call TRBJ2-7, with 7 bases identical to TRBD2. CDR1 is MNHEY, CDR2 SVGEGT, per germline. The CDR3 has 17 amino acids. The V segment lost 2 bases and the J segment 1 base; nucleotides outside the gene matches: 11. CDR3 DNA (partial): TGTGCCAGCAGTTACCCCCACCCCGGGACTATGTCCTACGAG. It encodes CASSYPHPGTMSYE. The complete CDR3 reads CASSYPHPGTMSYEQYF.

As concerns this clone: The read ends 3 residues shy of where the CDR3 ends; the end is completed using the germline J gene. The chain couples TRBV6-1 to TRBJ2-1; D may be TRBD1 (6 bases). Germline CDR1 reads MNHNS; CDR2 reads SASEGT. The CDR3 covers 15 residues. V was pared by 3 bases and J by 0 bases, with 9 bases between. Incomplete CDR3 DNA: TGTGCCAGCAGTGAGACAGGAAACTCCTACAATGAG. It codes for CASSETGNSYNE. The whole CDR3 sequence reads CASSETGNSYNEQFF.

As concerns this clone: The read falls 3 residues short of the CDR3 end, and the missing part is taken from the germline J gene. The gene calls are TRBV18 and TRBJ1-2; 7 bases map to TRBD1. Germline CDR1 and CDR2: KGHSH and LQKENI. The ends lost 2 bases at V and 7 bases at J; junction bases unmatched: 7. CDR3 length equals 14 residues. The covered CDR3 bases are TGTGCCAGCTCACCAAGACAGGGTACCGCTGGC. This gives the protein CASSPRQGTAG. The whole CDR3 protein is CASSPRQGTAGYTF.

Only a few counts were recorded for this clone. The CDR3 end falls 3 residues outside the read, so it is completed with the germline J gene. V gene TRBV7-2 combines with J gene TRBJ2-1; 9 bases are a match to TRBD1. Germline V gene data show CDR1 as SGHTA and CDR2 as FQGNSA. V dropped 6 bases and J dropped 3; count of bases not matched to a gene: 6. This CDR3 has 15 residues. The CDR3 loop is CASRSPGQGYNEQFF. CDR3 DNA, as far as it was read: TGTGCCAGCAGGTCCCCGGGACAGGGCTACAATGAG.

The table lists this clone with many counts. With the read ending 3 residues before the CDR3 end, the germline J gene is used to fill in that end. This chain connects TRBV5-1 to TRBJ1-2, with TRBD1 as a possible D gene (6 bases). Germline lookup yields CDR1 SGHRS and CDR2 YFSETQ. There are 13 residues in the CDR3. The CDR3: CASSTDEGVGYTF. The CDR3 bases that were read are TGCGCCAGCTCCACCGACGAGGGGGTAGGC. The complete variable domain, with remaining parts taken from reference TRBV5-1 and TRBJ1-2, reads KAGVTQTPRYLIKTRGQQVTLSCSPISGHRSVSWYQQTPGQGLQFLFEYFSETQRNKGNFPGRFSGRQFSNSRSEMNVSTLELGDSALYLCASSTDEGVGYTFGSGTRLTVV.

Of note for this clone: The DNA ends 3 residues before the CDR3 does, and the rest of the CDR3 is filled in from the germline J gene. The chain carries TRBV19 and TRBJ1-2; D possibly corresponds to TRBD1 (5 bases). This CDR3 spans 17 amino acids. V shed 5 bases and J shed 0 bases, with 19 bases lying between them. In germline, CDR1 is LNHDA, CDR2 SQIVND (reference sequence). The DNA read from the CDR3 is TGTGCCAGTAGTCATTTCATCCGGGTCAGGGCTAACTATGGC. It yields the protein CASSHFIRVRANYG. The entire CDR3 protein is CASSHFIRVRANYGYTF. Complete variable domain (other parts from reference TRBV19 and TRBJ1-2): DGGITQSPKYLFRKEGQNVTLSCEQNLNHDAMYWYRQDPGQGLRLIYYSQIVNDFQKGDIAEGYSVSREKKESFPLTVTSAQKNPTAFYLCASSHFIRVRANYGYTFGSGTRLTVV.